Below are 3 T cell receptor beta chains sequenced from a single sample in a study of vaccination and CD4 T cells after COVID-19 (dated by TCRdb to between 2020 and 2023). The antigens for these receptors are not known. The method behind the library was PCR. The sequencer was an Illumina iSeq 100. TCR sequencing of DNA from cultured CD4+ T cells used the Oncomine TCR Beta short-read assay at the Johns Hopkins FTIC core. TCRdb passed the public sequencing reads through fastp at Q25 and MiXCR, retaining productive beta sequences. Rows merge per CDR3 protein into single entries with the most common DNA and genes. The sample table shows some 9,000 distinct CDR3 sequences, and 55% to 70% are seen once. The ten top clones hold 7.3% of the sample. The treatment or condition label, read with the paper, signifies: roughly 11-day PBMC culture with coronavirus spike peptide pools or control peptides (ViraFEST assay).

Sequenced sample: CD4+ T cells from blood, cultured in vitro. These receptors were collected from a human donor who had recovered from COVID-19.

The chain employs TRBV7-2 and TRBJ1-1; possible D gene TRBD1, 5 bases. V was pared by 6 bases and J by 10 bases, with 18 bases between. The CDR3 spans 13 residues. From germline, CDR1 is SGHTA and CDR2 FQGNSA. This CDR3 reads CASSTQGFNGAFF. CDR3 DNA: TGTGCCAGCAGTACCCAGGGTTTTAACGGAGCTTTCTTT. The variable domain in full, completed from reference TRBV7-2 and TRBJ1-1, reads GAGVSQSPSNKVTEKGKDVELRCDPISGHTALYWYRQSLGQGLEFLIYFQGNSAPDKSGLPSDRFSAERTGGSVSTLTIQRTQQEDSAVYLCASSTQGFNGAFFGQGTRLTVV.

This clonotype was picked up one time. The gene calls are TRBV4-3 and TRBJ1-2, with 10 bases identical to TRBD1. Germline CDR1 reads LGHNA; CDR2 reads YSLEER. This CDR3 spans 15 amino acids. Trimming cost V 0 bases and J 8 bases; bases outside gene matches: 6. The chain's CDR3 is CASSQEMRDRGGYTF. DNA of the CDR3: TGCGCCAGCAGCCAAGAAATGCGGGACAGGGGCGGCTACACCTTC.

The J gene is TRBJ2-7, the V gene TRBV11-3; no firm D call. CDR1 and CDR2 (germline): SGHNT, YENEEA. V was shortened by 3 bases and J by 6 bases, with 12 bases between the two germline ends. CDR3 length: 13 amino acids. The chain's CDR3 is CASSLRPGVEQYF. DNA for the CDR3: TGTGCCAGCAGCTTGAGGCCTGGGGTCGAGCAGTACTTC. Using reference TRBV11-3 and TRBJ2-7 for the parts outside the CDR3, the full variable domain is EAGVVQSPRYKIIEKKQPVAFWCNPISGHNTLYWYLQNLGQGPELLIRYENEEAVDDSQLPKDRFSAERLKGVDSTLKIQPAELGDSAVYLCASSLRPGVEQYFGPGTRLTVT.